This T cell receptor (beta chain) was captured in a study of identical twins. Study-level points and caveats: Instead of following the same donors, the conclusions were based on cross-sectional statistical analysis. Reduced insertions were recorded for abundant cord blood beta clonotypes, with no such pattern in memory repertoires.

Healthy Caucasian individuals made up all the donors. This clonotype appeared many times. What it binds is unknown. Per the germline V gene, CDR1 is MDHEN and CDR2 is SYDVKM. This CDR3 is 16 amino acids long. V dropped 6 bases and J dropped 4; count of bases not matched to a gene: 10. TCRdb reprocessed the 5' RACE reads with MiXCR, giving one entry per CDR3 protein. Here the sample spans 260,000 or so distinct CDR3 sequences, approximately 7.3% being singletons. The same data also contributed to another study, on yellow fever vaccine responses in identical twins.

The J gene is TRBJ2-1, the V gene TRBV28; 9 nucleotides match TRBD1. This TCR came from a woman aged 18-29 years in good health. Sequences were obtained from CD8+ T cells sorted from blood. The CDR3, as DNA: TGTGCCAGCAGCCCGACAGGGACAGGGATTTACAATGAGCAGTTCTTC. Protein product: CASSPTGTGIYNEQFF.